This entry is about one T cell receptor (beta chain). Its antigen is undetermined. Sequencing was performed with immunoSEQ multiplex PCR; in TCRdb, only in-frame clones are kept and a portion is missing. In the table there are some 2.3 million clones, approximately 93% of which are singletons. The CDR3 runs to 13 residues. V gave up 10 bases and J gave up 0 bases, with 10 bases separating them. The germline CDR1 and CDR2 sequences are MNHNS and SASEGT. These data originate in a study of shared clonotypes between healthy human individuals. Whole-study findings and limits: Among donors, the sharing of clonotypes was expected to be influenced by sequencing depth.

Sequencing input: naive CD4+ T cells from PBMCs. Subset noted: CD45RA+ positively selected. The gene calls are TRBV6-1 and TRBJ1-3, with D hard to call. The receptor's source is a man younger than 35 in good health. Some clones in this sample may be carry-over from other donors' samples. The CDR3 spells CATYQSSGNTIYF. The CDR3 region has the DNA TGTGCCACATATCAGAGCTCTGGAAACACCATATATTTT.